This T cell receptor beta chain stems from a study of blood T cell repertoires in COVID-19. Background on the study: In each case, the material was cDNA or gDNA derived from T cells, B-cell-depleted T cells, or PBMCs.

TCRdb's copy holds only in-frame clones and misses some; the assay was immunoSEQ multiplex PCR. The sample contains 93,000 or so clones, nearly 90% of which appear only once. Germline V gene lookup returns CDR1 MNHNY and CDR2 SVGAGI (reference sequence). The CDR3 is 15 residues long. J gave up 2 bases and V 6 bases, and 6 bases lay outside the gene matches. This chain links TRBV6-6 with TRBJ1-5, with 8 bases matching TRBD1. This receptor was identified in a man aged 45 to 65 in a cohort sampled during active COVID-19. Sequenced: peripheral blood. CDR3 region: CASSTTGVGNQPQHF. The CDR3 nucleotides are TGTGCCAGCAGCACGACAGGGGTTGGCAATCAGCCCCAGCATTTT.